This TCR beta chain was profiled in a study of CD8 T cells in Susac syndrome. Reverse transcription of roughly 0.5 to 1 ug RNA was performed with random hexamers. The immunoSEQ assay covered 54 Vbeta and 13 Jbeta segments for CDR3. One entry per CDR3 protein, called by TCRdb with MiXCR from the immunoSEQ multiplex PCR reads. The sample consists of 150,000 to 200,000 distinct CDR3 sequences, approximately 96% of them appearing once. TCR beta sequences were obtained from blood CD8+ and CD4+ T cells. What was sequenced was CD4+ T cells from PBMCs. The TCR originated in a human donor with multiple sclerosis.

Here the CDR3 DNA reads TGCAGCGGGGGACAAGAGACCCAGTACTTC. Amino acids: CSGGQETQYF. V is TRBV20-1 and J is TRBJ2-5, with D perhaps matching TRBD2 (6 bases). Germline values: CDR1 DFQATT, CDR2 SNEGSKA (reference sequence). The length of the CDR3 is 10 residues.